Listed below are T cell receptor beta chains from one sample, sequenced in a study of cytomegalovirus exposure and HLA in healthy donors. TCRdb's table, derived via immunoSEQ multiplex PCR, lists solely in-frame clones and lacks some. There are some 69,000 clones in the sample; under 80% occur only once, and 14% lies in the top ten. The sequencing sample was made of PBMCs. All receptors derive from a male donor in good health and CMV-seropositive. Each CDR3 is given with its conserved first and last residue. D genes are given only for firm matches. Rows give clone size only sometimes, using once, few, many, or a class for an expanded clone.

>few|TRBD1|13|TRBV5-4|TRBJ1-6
CASSRDSGSPLHF
TGTGCCAGCAGCCGGGACAGCGGTTCACCCCTCCACTTT
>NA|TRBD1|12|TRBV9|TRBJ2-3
CASSAQGNTQYF
TGTGCCAGCAGCGCACAGGGGAATACGCAGTATTTT
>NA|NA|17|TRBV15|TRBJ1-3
CATSPRGGSSTGNTIYF
TGTGCCACCAGCCCGAGGGGAGGGAGTTCAACTGGAAACACCATATATTTT
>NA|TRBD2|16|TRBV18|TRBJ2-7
CASSPQREGFSKEQYF
TGTGCCAGCTCCCCCCAGCGGGAGGGCTTCTCTAAAGAGCAGTACTTC
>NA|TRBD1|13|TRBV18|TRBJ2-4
CASSRDSQGIQYF
TGTGCCAGCTCACGGGACAGTCAAGGCATTCAGTACTTC
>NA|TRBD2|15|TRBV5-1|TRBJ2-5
CASSLSGGAQETQYF
TGCGCCAGCAGCTTGTCGGGAGGAGCTCAAGAGACCCAGTACTTC
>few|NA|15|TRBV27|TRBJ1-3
CASSPSQVPGNTIYF
TGTGCCAGCAGTCCCTCACAGGTCCCTGGAAACACCATATATTTT
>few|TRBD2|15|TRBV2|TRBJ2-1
CASSQTSGGRNEQFF
TGTGCCAGCAGCCAAACTAGCGGGGGGAGAAATGAGCAGTTCTTC
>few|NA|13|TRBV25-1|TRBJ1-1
CASSRVENTEAFF
TGTGCCAGCAGCCGGGTCGAGAACACTGAAGCTTTCTTT
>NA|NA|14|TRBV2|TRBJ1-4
CASRGDSLNEKLFF
TGTGCCAGCAGGGGCGACAGCCTTAATGAAAAACTGTTTTTT
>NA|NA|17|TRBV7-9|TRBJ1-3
CSSSPPPATGSGNTIYF
TGTTCCAGCAGCCCACCCCCCGCCACCGGCTCTGGAAACACCATATATTTT
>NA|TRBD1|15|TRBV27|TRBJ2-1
CASSPGTGGWNEQFF
TGTGCCAGCAGTCCCGGGACAGGGGGCTGGAATGAGCAGTTCTTC
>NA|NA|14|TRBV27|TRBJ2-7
CASSLDRSSYEQYF
TGTGCCAGCAGTCTTGATAGGAGCTCCTACGAGCAGTACTTC
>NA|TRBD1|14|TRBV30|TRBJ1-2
CAWSVIGTGDGYTF
TGTGCCTGGAGTGTAATTGGGACAGGGGATGGCTACACCTTC
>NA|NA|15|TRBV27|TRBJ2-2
CASRRYREDTGELFF
TGTGCCAGCAGGCGGTACAGGGAAGACACCGGGGAGCTGTTTTTT
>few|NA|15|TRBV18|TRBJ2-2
CASSPGLSDPGELFF
TGTGCCAGCTCACCAGGGTTGAGCGACCCCGGGGAGCTGTTTTTT
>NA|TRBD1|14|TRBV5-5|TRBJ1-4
CASSFTGGNEKLFF
TGTGCCAGCAGCTTCACAGGGGGGAATGAAAAACTGTTTTTT
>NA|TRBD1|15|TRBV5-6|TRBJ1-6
CASSLKQGFRSPLHF
TGTGCCAGCAGCTTGAAACAGGGGTTTAGATCACCCCTCCACTTT
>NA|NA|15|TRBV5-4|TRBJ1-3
CASSLGGGAGNTIYF
TGTGCCAGCAGCTTGGGTGGAGGGGCTGGAAACACCATATATTTT
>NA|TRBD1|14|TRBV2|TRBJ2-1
CASSEDRGNNEQFF
TGTGCCAGCAGTGAAGACAGGGGGAACAATGAGCAGTTCTTC
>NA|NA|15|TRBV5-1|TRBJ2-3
CASKHGEASTDTQYF
TGCGCCAGTAAGCATGGGGAGGCAAGCACAGATACGCAGTATTTT
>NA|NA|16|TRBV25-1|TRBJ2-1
CASSEVSSYAGDEQFF
TGTGCCAGCAGTGAAGTCTCTAGCTACGCCGGGGATGAGCAGTTCTTC
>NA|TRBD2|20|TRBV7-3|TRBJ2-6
CASSLVGTSGSSPGANVLTF
TGTGCCAGCAGCCTGGTAGGAACTAGCGGGAGTTCCCCTGGGGCCAACGTCCTGACTTTC
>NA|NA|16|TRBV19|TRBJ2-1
CASSILQAGGYNEQFF
TGTGCCAGTAGTATTCTCCAAGCGGGTGGCTACAATGAGCAGTTCTTC
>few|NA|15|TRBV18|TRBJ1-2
CASSPSQRGGYGYTF
TGTGCCAGCTCACCCAGCCAGCGGGGTGGCTATGGCTACACCTTC
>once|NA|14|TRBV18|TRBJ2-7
CASSPTTVSYEQYF
TGTGCCAGCTCACCTACGACAGTCAGCTACGAGCAGTACTTC
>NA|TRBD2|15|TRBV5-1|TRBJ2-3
CASSYSGGGTDTQYF
TGCGCCAGCAGCTATAGCGGGGGAGGCACAGATACGCAGTATTTT
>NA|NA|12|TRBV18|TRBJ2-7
CASSPRGDEQYF
TGTGCCAGCTCACCACGGGGGGACGAGCAGTACTTC
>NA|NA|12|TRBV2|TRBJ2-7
CASSAGTFEQYF
TGTGCCAGCAGTGCGGGGACTTTCGAGCAGTACTTC
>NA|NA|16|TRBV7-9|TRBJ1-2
CASSSANTGNNYGYTF
TGTGCCAGCAGCTCGGCCAATACAGGAAACAACTATGGCTACACCTTC
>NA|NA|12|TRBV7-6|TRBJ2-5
CASSSLNGFKYF
TGTGCCAGCAGCTCATTAAACGGTTTTAAGTACTTC
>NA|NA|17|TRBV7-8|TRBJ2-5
CASSPNPGLATQETQYF
TGTGCCAGCAGCCCGAACCCCGGTCTAGCGACTCAAGAGACCCAGTACTTC
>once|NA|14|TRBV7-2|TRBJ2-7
CASSLGPGSYEQYF
TGTGCCAGCAGCTTAGGTCCGGGATCCTACGAGCAGTACTTC
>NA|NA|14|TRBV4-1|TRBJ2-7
CASSQGGSSYEQYF
TGCGCCAGCAGCCAAGGTGGCAGCTCCTACGAGCAGTACTTC
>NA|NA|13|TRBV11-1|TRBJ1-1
CASSSRENTEAFF
TGTGCCAGCAGCTCACGAGAGAACACTGAAGCTTTCTTT
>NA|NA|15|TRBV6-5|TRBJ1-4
CASSAGAGVDEKLFF
TGTGCCAGCAGTGCCGGGGCAGGGGTAGATGAAAAACTGTTTTTT
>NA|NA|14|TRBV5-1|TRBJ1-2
CASSRSTAAYGYTF
TGCGCCAGCAGCCGTTCGACAGCCGCCTATGGCTACACCTTC
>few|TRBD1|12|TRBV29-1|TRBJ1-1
CSADRGKTEAFF
TGCAGCGCTGACAGGGGAAAGACTGAAGCTTTCTTT
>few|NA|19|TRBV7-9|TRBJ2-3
CSSSVGKLRGGLSTDTQYF
TGTTCCAGCAGCGTTGGGAAGCTTCGAGGGGGTCTTAGCACAGATACGCAGTATTTT
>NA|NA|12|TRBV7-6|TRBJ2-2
CASSLSGGELFF
TGTGCCAGCAGCTTATCCGGGGGGGAGCTGTTTTTT
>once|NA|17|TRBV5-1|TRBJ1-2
CASSLEAKTGTNYGYTF
TGCGCCAGCAGCTTGGAGGCGAAAACAGGAACCAACTATGGCTACACCTTC
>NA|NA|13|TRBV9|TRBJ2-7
CASSVTSSGEQYF
TGTGCCAGCAGCGTAACTAGCTCGGGCGAGCAGTACTTC
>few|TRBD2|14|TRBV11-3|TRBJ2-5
CASSPAGGWKTQYF
TGTGCCAGCAGCCCGGCGGGGGGTTGGAAGACCCAGTACTTC
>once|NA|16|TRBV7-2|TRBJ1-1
CASSSLDSRVNTEAFF
TGTGCCAGCAGCTCCTTAGACTCCCGAGTGAACACTGAAGCTTTCTTT
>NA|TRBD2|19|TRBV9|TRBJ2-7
CASSKTDPGLAGGNYEQYF
TGTGCCAGCAGCAAAACAGATCCCGGACTAGCGGGAGGAAACTACGAGCAGTACTTC
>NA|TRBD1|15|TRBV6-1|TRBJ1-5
CASSGQGYGNQPQHF
TGTGCCAGCAGCGGACAGGGGTATGGCAATCAGCCCCAGCATTTT
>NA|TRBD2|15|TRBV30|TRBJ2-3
CAWSVLAGITDTQYF
TGTGCCTGGAGTGTACTAGCGGGAATTACAGATACGCAGTATTTT
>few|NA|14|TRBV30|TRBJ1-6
CAWSRRGIGSPLHF
TGTGCCTGGAGTCGACGGGGGATAGGATCACCCCTCCACTTT
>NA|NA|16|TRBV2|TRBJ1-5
CASSDVQRQFNQPQHF
TGTGCCAGCAGTGATGTTCAGCGTCAATTCAATCAGCCCCAGCATTTT
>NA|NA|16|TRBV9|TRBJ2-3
CASSVALVAQADTQYF
TGTGCCAGCAGCGTAGCTTTAGTAGCGCAGGCAGATACGCAGTATTTT
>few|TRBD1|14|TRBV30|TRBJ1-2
CAWSLQGVSYGYTF
TGTGCCTGGAGTTTACAGGGGGTATCGTATGGCTACACCTTC
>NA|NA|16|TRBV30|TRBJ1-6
CAWSVRVGLNNSPLHF
TGTGCCTGGAGTGTACGTGTGGGGCTCAATAATTCACCCCTCCACTTT
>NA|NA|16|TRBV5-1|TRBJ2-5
CASSFQGPLGGETQYF
TGCGCCAGCAGCTTTCAGGGGCCCTTGGGTGGGGAGACCCAGTACTTC